Presented here are 18 T cell receptor beta chains from one specimen sequenced in a study of T cell responses to AZD1222 COVID-19 vaccine. Assay: immunoSEQ multiplex PCR; the TCRdb copy retains only in-frame clones and omits some. The repertoire holds roughly 81,000 clones, with around 85% as singletons. Source: peripheral blood, taken on day 0 of AZD1222 vaccination. The receptor source for this set is an adult in good health.

The chain uses TRBV24-1 and TRBJ2-2, with no clear D. V was shortened by 3 bases and J by 0 bases, with 7 bases between the two germline ends. Germline V gene lookup returns CDR1 KGHDR and CDR2 SFDVKD. The CDR3 has 15 amino acids. CDR3 coding DNA: TGTGCCACCAGTGATCCCCCGGCGAACACCGGGGAGCTGTTTTTT. Its protein is CATSDPPANTGELFF.

This clone was counted between two and nine times. The genes are TRBV23-1 and TRBJ2-7; D remains ambiguous. TRBV23-1 is noted as an ORF with a role that remains uncertain. The CDR3 sequence is 13 residues long. CDR3 sequence (DNA): TGCGCTCATGAGTGGGGTCCGTCTTACGAGCAGTACTTC. Its translation: CAHEWGPSYEQYF.

J is TRBJ1-1 and V is TRBV12-5; 8 nucleotides match TRBD1. The V and J ends lost 6 bases and 3 bases, in that order; junction bases with no gene match: 3. The CDR3 is made up of 13 amino acids. Germline-derived CDR1 and CDR2 are LGHNT and FRNRAP. The CDR3 loop is CASGQGAHTEAFF. In nucleotides, the CDR3 is TGTGCTAGTGGCCAGGGGGCGCACACTGAAGCTTTCTTT.

The V gene is TRBV2, the J gene TRBJ1-3; 8 bases match TRBD1. The CDR3 totals 18 residues. CDR1 SNHLY and CDR2 FYNNEI come from the germline V gene. V was clipped by 7 bases and J by 0 bases; unmatched bases: 14. In nucleotides, the CDR3 is TGTGCCAGCACAGGACAGGGTGTTACAACGAGCTCTGGAAACACCATATATTTT. It codes for CASTGQGVTTSSGNTIYF. Full variable domain (remainder filled in from reference TRBV2 and TRBJ1-3): EPEVTQTPSHQVTQMGQEVILRCVPISNHLYFYWYRQILGQKVEFLVSFYNNEISEKSEIFDDQFSVERPDGSNFTLKIRSTKLEDSAMYFCASTGQGVTTSSGNTIYFGEGSWLTVV.

The chain is built from TRBV7-8 and TRBJ2-1; TRBD2 matches at 12 bases. Losses at the gene ends were 4 bases for V and 8 bases for J; bases not matched to a gene: 18. The CDR3 extends over 19 amino acids. CDR1 is SGHVS, CDR2 FQNEAQ, per germline. The CDR3 bases are TGTGCCAGCAGCTCACTCAAAGGACTAGCGGGACCCCCTCGGGATGAGCAGTTCTTC. As protein: CASSSLKGLAGPPRDEQFF.

J is TRBJ2-6 and V is TRBV5-1; 11 bases are shared with TRBD1. Germline V gives CDR1 SGHRS, CDR2 YFSETQ. The length of the CDR3 is 16 residues. Trimming cost V 3 bases and J 4 bases; bases outside gene matches: 3. The CDR3 protein is CASSWTGGGGANVLTF. In DNA form, the CDR3 reads TGCGCCAGCAGCTGGACAGGGGGCGGAGGGGCCAACGTCCTGACTTTC.

The gene calls are TRBV7-8 and TRBJ2-5, with 9 bases matching TRBD2. There are 16 residues in the CDR3. V shed 5 bases and J 1 base; nucleotides not matched to a gene: 8. Germline-derived CDR1 and CDR2 are SGHVS and FQNEAQ. CDR3 region: CASSLTTSGPQETQYF. DNA for the CDR3: TGTGCCAGCAGCCTCACGACTAGCGGTCCCCAAGAGACCCAGTACTTC.

Only one count was recorded for this clone. The chain is built from TRBV11-3 and TRBJ1-2; D not certain. Trimming pared 2 bases from V and 6 bases from J, leaving 7 bases between. Germline V lookup: CDR1 SGHNT, CDR2 YENEEA. This CDR3 region has 12 residues. The CDR3 spells CASSLLQNGYTF. Here the CDR3 DNA reads TGTGCCAGCAGCTTACTACAGAATGGCTACACCTTC.

V and J are TRBV28 and TRBJ1-6; possibly TRBD1 for D (5 bases). V dropped 7 bases and J dropped 10 bases, with 14 bases sitting between them. The CDR3 has 13 residues. Germline CDR1 reads MDHEN; CDR2 reads SYDVKM. CDR3 sequence (DNA): TGTGCCAGCATAGGGGCATCGGGGTCACCCCTCCACTTT. As protein: CASIGASGSPLHF.

This clone was seen only a few times. The genes are TRBV29-1 and TRBJ2-7; D unclear. Trimming pared 4 bases from V and 2 bases from J, leaving 9 bases between. The CDR3 is made up of 12 amino acids. Germline CDR1 reads SQVTM; CDR2 reads ANQGSEA. CDR3 loop: CSVGRQAYEQYF. CDR3 bases: TGCAGCGTTGGCAGACAAGCCTACGAGCAGTACTTC.

The chain recombines TRBV7-8 with TRBJ2-3; weak D call: TRBD1 (6 bases). This CDR3 is built from 15 residues. Looked up from germline, CDR1 is SGHVS and CDR2 is FQNEAQ. V shed 10 bases and J shed 4 bases, with 21 bases lying between them. The CDR3, as DNA: TGTGCCACCAACTCCCAGGGGCACATCGCAGATACGCAGTATTTT. It encodes CATNSQGHIADTQYF.

This chain links TRBV28 with TRBJ2-5; TRBD1 or TRBD2 may be the D gene (5 bases each). The V gene lost 5 bases and the J gene lost 4 bases, with 17 bases spanning the gap. This CDR3 is 15 amino acids long. From germline, CDR1 is MDHEN and CDR2 SYDVKM. As DNA, the CDR3 is TGTGCCAGCAGTCCCGACCGGGACCAGGGAGAGACCCAGTACTTC. This codes for CASSPDRDQGETQYF. Based on the CDR3 plus reference TRBV28 and TRBJ2-5, the full variable domain is DVKVTQSSRYLVKRTGEKVFLECVQDMDHENMFWYRQDPGLGLRLIYFSYDVKMKEKGDIPEGYSVSREKKERFSLILESASTNQTSMYLCASSPDRDQGETQYFGPGTRLLVL.

In this sample, this clone turned up once. The genes are TRBV19 and TRBJ1-1; 10 bases match TRBD1. The CDR3 runs 15 residues. CDR1 LNHDA and CDR2 SQIVND come from the germline V gene (reference sequence). Germline trimming cut 5 bases from V and 5 bases from J; bases unmatched to any gene: 8. The CDR3 DNA reads as TGTGCCAGTAGTGTGACAGGGGGCGGAGGGACTGAAGCTTTCTTT. It specifies CASSVTGGGGTEAFF.

The V call is TRBV11-2, the J call TRBJ2-1; TRBD2 agrees at 7 bases. With 3 bases clipped from V and 0 bases from J, the junction kept 2 bases outside the gene matches. Germline V gene lookup returns CDR1 SGHAT and CDR2 FQNNGV. The CDR3 runs 15 residues. The CDR3 spells CASSLGGGSYNEQFF. The CDR3, as DNA: TGTGCCAGCAGCTTGGGGGGGGGCTCCTACAATGAGCAGTTCTTC. The variable domain in full, with the rest retrieved from reference TRBV11-2 and TRBJ2-1, is EAGVAQSPRYKIIEKRQSVAFWCNPISGHATLYWYQQILGQGPKLLIQFQNNGVVDDSQLPKDRFSAERLKGVDSTLKIQPAKLEDSAVYLCASSLGGGSYNEQFFGPGTRLTVL.

The CDR3 DNA reads TGTGCCAGCAGCCAGGGTGCCCGAAAAAACATTCAGTACTTC. It encodes CASSQGARKNIQYF. V is TRBV3-1 (or the pseudogene TRBV3-2) and J is TRBJ2-4; D is unresolved. CDR3 size: 14 residues. CDR1 LGHDT and CDR2 YNNKEL come from the germline V gene (reference sequence). V was pared by 3 bases and J by 4 bases, with 10 bases between.

The chain uses TRBV4-2 and TRBJ2-5; possibly TRBD1 for D (6 bases). This CDR3 has 14 residues. Germline assignment: CDR1 LGHNA and CDR2 YNFKEQ. Trimming shortened V by 2 bases and J by 7 bases, and 14 bases separated the two germline ends. CDR3 residues: CASSQPQGPGTQYF. As DNA, the CDR3 is TGTGCCAGCAGCCAACCCCAGGGGCCTGGGACCCAGTACTTC.

The chain carries TRBV2 and TRBJ1-1, with 10 bases matching TRBD1. V shed 8 bases and J 4 bases; nucleotides not matched to a gene: 1. Germline lookup yields CDR1 SNHLY and CDR2 FYNNEI. This CDR3 region has 12 residues. The CDR3 here is CASGQGGTEAFF. The CDR3 region has the DNA TGTGCCAGCGGACAGGGGGGCACTGAAGCTTTCTTT. Full variable domain (remainder filled in from reference TRBV2 and TRBJ1-1): EPEVTQTPSHQVTQMGQEVILRCVPISNHLYFYWYRQILGQKVEFLVSFYNNEISEKSEIFDDQFSVERPDGSNFTLKIRSTKLEDSAMYFCASGQGGTEAFFGQGTRLTVV.

CDR3 sequence: CASSEGQGDEKLFF. The CDR3 coding sequence is TGTGCCAGCAGCGAGGGACAGGGGGATGAAAAACTGTTTTTT. The chain has TRBV9 and TRBJ1-4; 11 bases agree with TRBD1. V gave up 3 bases and J gave up 6 bases; unmatched junction bases: 1. The CDR3 has 14 residues. Germline V lookup: CDR1 SGDLS, CDR2 YYNGEE. The full variable domain, with the rest looked up from reference TRBV9 and TRBJ1-4, is DSGVTQTPKHLITATGQRVTLRCSPRSGDLSVYWYQQSLDQGLQFLIQYYNGEERAKGNILERFSAQQFPDLHSELNLSSLELGDSALYFCASSEGQGDEKLFFGSGTQLSVL.